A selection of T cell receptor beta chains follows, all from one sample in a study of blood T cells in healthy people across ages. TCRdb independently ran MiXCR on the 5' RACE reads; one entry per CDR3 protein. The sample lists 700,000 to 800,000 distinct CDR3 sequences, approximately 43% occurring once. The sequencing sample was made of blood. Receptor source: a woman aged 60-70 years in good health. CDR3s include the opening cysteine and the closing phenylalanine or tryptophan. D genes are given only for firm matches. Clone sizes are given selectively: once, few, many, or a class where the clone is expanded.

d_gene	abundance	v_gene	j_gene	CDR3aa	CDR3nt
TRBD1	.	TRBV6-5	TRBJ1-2	CASSRLTGGYGYTF	TGTGCCAGCAGCCGACTGACAGGGGGCTATGGCTACACCTTC
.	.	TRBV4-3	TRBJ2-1	CASSPQNALSNEQFF	TGCGCCAGCAGCCCGCAGAACGCCCTCTCCAATGAGCAGTTCTTC
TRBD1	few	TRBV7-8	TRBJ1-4	CASSRNRGTTNEKLFF	TGTGCCAGCAGCCGCAACAGGGGAACAACTAATGAAAAACTGTTTTTT
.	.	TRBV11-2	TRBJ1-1	CASSGGQTNTEAFF	TGTGCCAGCAGCGGAGGACAGACGAACACTGAAGCTTTCTTT
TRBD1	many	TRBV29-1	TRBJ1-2	CSVRDRNYGYTF	TGCAGCGTTCGGGACAGGAACTATGGCTACACCTTC
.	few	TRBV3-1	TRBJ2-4	CASSQPGAGNIQYF	TGTGCCAGCAGCCAACCAGGGGCAGGAAACATTCAGTACTTC
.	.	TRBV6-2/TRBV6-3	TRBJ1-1	CASSAIGQHHTEAFF	TGTGCCAGCAGTGCGATCGGACAGCACCACACTGAAGCTTTCTTT
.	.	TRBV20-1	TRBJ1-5	CSARLPGRGHSNQPQHF	TGCAGTGCTAGATTACCAGGACGGGGACATAGCAATCAGCCCCAGCATTTT
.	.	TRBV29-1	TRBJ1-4	CSVEEQRNEKLFF	TGCAGCGTTGAGGAGCAGCGTAATGAAAAACTGTTTTTT
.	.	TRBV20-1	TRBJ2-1	CSAVDNEQFF	TGCAGTGCCGTTGACAATGAGCAGTTCTTC
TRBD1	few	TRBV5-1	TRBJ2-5	CASSPIAGTGKETQYF	TGCGCCAGCAGCCCCATCGCCGGGACAGGGAAAGAGACCCAGTACTTC
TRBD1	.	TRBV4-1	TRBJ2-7	CANSLQGLLTYEQYF	TGCGCCAACAGCCTACAGGGGCTACTTACCTACGAGCAGTACTTC
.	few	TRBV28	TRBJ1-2	CASSFSGGGGGYTF	TGTGCCAGCAGTTTCTCGGGCGGGGGCGGTGGCTACACCTTC
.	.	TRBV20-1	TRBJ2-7	CSAKGTLSSYEQYF	TGCAGTGCTAAGGGGACGTTGAGCTCCTACGAGCAGTACTTC
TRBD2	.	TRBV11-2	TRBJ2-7	CASSPGLAGENEQYF	TGTGCCAGCAGCCCGGGACTAGCGGGAGAGAATGAGCAGTACTTC
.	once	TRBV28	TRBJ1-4	CASRVRGLGEKLFF	TGTGCCAGCAGGGTAAGGGGGTTGGGTGAAAAACTGTTTTTT
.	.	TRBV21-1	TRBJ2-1	CASKRRGGPYNEQFF	TGTGCCAGCAAGAGACGGGGAGGGCCCTACAATGAGCAGTTCTTC
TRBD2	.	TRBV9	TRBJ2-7	CASSVGSTLAGDEQYF	TGTGCCAGCAGCGTAGGATCGACACTAGCGGGAGACGAGCAGTACTTC
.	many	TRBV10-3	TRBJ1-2	CAISESEGIYGYTF	TGTGCCATCAGTGAGTCGGAGGGGATCTATGGCTACACCTTC
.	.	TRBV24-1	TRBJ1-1	CATSDRNGPLVTEAFF	TGTGCCACCAGTGATCGGAATGGACCTCTAGTAACTGAAGCTTTCTTT
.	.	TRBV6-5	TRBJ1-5	CASSYSWGEGQPQHF	TGTGCCAGCAGTTACTCATGGGGGGAAGGGCAGCCCCAGCATTTT
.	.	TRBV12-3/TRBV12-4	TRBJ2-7	CASSPPWDEQYF	TGTGCCAGCAGTCCCCCCTGGGATGAGCAGTACTTC
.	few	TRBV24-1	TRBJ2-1	CATSDLRLDEQFF	TGTGCCACCAGTGACCTGAGACTAGATGAGCAGTTCTTC
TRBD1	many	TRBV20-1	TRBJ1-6	CSASQMDRDSSPLHF	TGCAGTGCTAGCCAGATGGACAGGGATAGTTCACCCCTCCACTTT
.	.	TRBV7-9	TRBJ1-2	CASSQTPNNYGYTF	TGTGCCAGCAGCCAAACCCCCAACAACTATGGCTACACCTTC
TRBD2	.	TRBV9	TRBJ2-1	CASSVEYAYGLAVYNEQFF	TGTGCCAGCAGCGTAGAGTATGCGTACGGGCTAGCGGTGTACAATGAGCAGTTCTTC
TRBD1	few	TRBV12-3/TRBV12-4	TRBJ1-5	CASSSWTGGNNQPQHF	TGTGCCAGCAGTAGCTGGACAGGGGGAAACAATCAGCCCCAGCATTTT
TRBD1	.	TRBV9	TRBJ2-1	CASSVLQGNNEQFF	TGTGCCAGCAGCGTCTTACAGGGGAACAATGAGCAGTTCTTC
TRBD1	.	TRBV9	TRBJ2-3	CASSVGPGRGSSTDTQYF	TGTGCCAGCAGCGTAGGGCCGGGCAGGGGGAGTTCCACAGATACGCAGTATTTT
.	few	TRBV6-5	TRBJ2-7	CASTLSLASTYEQYF	TGTGCCAGCACCCTCTCACTAGCTTCGACCTACGAGCAGTACTTC
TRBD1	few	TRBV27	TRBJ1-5	CASQPLDRGSNQPQHF	TGTGCCAGCCAACCCTTGGACAGGGGCAGCAATCAGCCCCAGCATTTT
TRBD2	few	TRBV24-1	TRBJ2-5	CATSAAGGVGETQYF	TGTGCCACCAGTGCCGCGGGGGGGGTTGGAGAGACCCAGTACTTC
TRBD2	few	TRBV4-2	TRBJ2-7	CASSQWAGGGEQYF	TGTGCCAGCAGCCAATGGGCGGGAGGTGGGGAGCAGTACTTC
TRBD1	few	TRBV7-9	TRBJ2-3	CASSAPTGTDPTDTQYF	TGTGCCAGCAGCGCCCCTACCGGGACAGACCCCACAGATACGCAGTATTTT
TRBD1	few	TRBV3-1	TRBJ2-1	CASRGQGIYNEQFF	TGTGCCAGCAGAGGACAGGGGATCTACAATGAGCAGTTCTTC
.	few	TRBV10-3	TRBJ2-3	CAISVSTRGLTTDTQYF	TGTGCCATCAGTGTCTCAACTCGGGGACTCACCACAGATACGCAGTATTTT
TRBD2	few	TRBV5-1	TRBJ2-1	CASRPPGLENNEQFF	TGCGCCAGCAGACCACCGGGACTAGAAAACAATGAGCAGTTCTTC
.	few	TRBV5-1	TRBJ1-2	CASSLDSVNYGYTF	TGCGCCAGCAGCTTGGACAGCGTTAACTATGGCTACACCTTC
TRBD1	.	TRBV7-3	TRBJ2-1	CASSLSRTGEETQFF	TGTGCCAGCAGCTTATCCCGGACAGGAGAGGAGACCCAGTTCTTC
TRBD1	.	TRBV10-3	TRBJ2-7	CAISEGGTGSYERYF	TGTGCCATCAGTGAGGGTGGGACAGGGAGCTACGAGCGGTACTTC
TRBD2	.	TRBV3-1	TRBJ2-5	CASSQVWGRADAEQYF	TGTGCCAGCAGCCAAGTATGGGGGAGGGCCGACGCTGAGCAGTACTTC
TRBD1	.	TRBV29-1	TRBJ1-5	CSGRDSEGQPQHF	TGCAGCGGAAGGGACAGCGAGGGCCAGCCCCAGCATTTT
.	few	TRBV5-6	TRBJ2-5	CASSFGEQETQYF	TGTGCCAGCAGCTTTGGAGAACAAGAGACCCAGTACTTC